The clone carrying this T cell receptor (beta chain) was counted a few times. Its target is unknown. This CDR3 region has 13 residues. Germline CDR1 is SQVTM and CDR2 is ANQGSEA. V lost 7 bases, J lost 7 bases, and 20 bases lay in between. Unique molecular identifiers tagged the TCR beta cDNA libraries. Researchers reported 550,000 or so cDNA molecules coming from approximately 0.91 to 9.4 million T cells. TCRdb re-called the PCR reads with MiXCR, one entry per CDR3 protein. The table lists hundreds of thousands of distinct CDR3 sequences, roughly three fifths of them singletons. This specimen belongs to a study of post-analysis software for immune sequencing data. Study summary: Courses of disease covered relapsing-remitting, secondary progressive and progressive-relapsing multiple sclerosis.

The study, taken as a whole, reports: Among five TRBV segments more frequent in patients than controls were TRBV5-6, TRBV5-1 and TRBV20-1. Significantly lower normalized Chao1 diversity was seen in multiple sclerosis patients than in controls.

Sequencing was done on a sample of blood. The sequence came from a girl aged 2-10 years with multiple sclerosis. The chain is built from TRBV29-1 and TRBJ2-7; D not certain. The chain's CDR3 is CSGILDVLGEQYF. The CDR3 DNA reads as TGCAGCGGTATACTGGACGTTCTGGGGGAGCAGTACTTC.